A selection of T cell receptor beta chains follows, all from one sample in a study of control samples from healthy donors and cancer patients. The assay was immunoSEQ multiplex PCR, and TCRdb's table has in-frame clones only and misses some. The repertoire includes roughly 130,000 clones, more than 70% of them detected once, and about 3.4% sits in the top ten. Material for sequencing was blood. Receptor source: a man between 50 and 59 years old in good health. CDR3s include the opening cysteine and the closing phenylalanine or tryptophan. The D gene is left open where the match is weak. Rows may omit the clone size; those that give it use once, few, many or a size class.

-	15	TRBV5-5	-	TRBJ2-7	TGTGCCAGCAGCTCAGACAGGAAGACATCCTACGAGCAGTACTTC	CASSSDRKTSYEQYF
-	17	TRBV28	TRBD2	TRBJ2-3	TGTGCCAGCAGTATACCGGGGGGTCGGACGATCACAGATACGCAGTATTTT	CASSIPGGRTITDTQYF
-	13	TRBV5-5	-	TRBJ1-2	TGTGCCAGCAGCCCGCCTGACAGTCTTCGCTACACCTTC	CASSPPDSLRYTF
-	12	TRBV10-2	-	TRBJ1-1	TGCGCCAGCGGAGACCCAAACACTGAAGCTTTCTTT	CASGDPNTEAFF
-	16	TRBV9	-	TRBJ1-3	TGTGCCAGCAGCGACCACGGGACAATCTCTGGAAACACCATATATTTT	CASSDHGTISGNTIYF
once	17	TRBV5-1	-	TRBJ1-3	TGCGCCAGCAGCCGATCGGGGGTTACAACCTCTGGAAACACCATATATTTT	CASSRSGVTTSGNTIYF
-	12	TRBV24-1	TRBD1	TRBJ1-2	TGTGCCACCAGTGATGCACAGGGGCCTTGCACCTTC	CATSDAQGPCTF
-	17	TRBV5-4	TRBD1	TRBJ1-4	TGTGCCAGCAGCTTAACCACAGGGGTAGCAACTAATGAAAAACTGTTTTTT	CASSLTTGVATNEKLFF
few	17	TRBV27	TRBD1	TRBJ1-2	TGTGCCAGCAGTTTTTCGACAGGGTCGAGCCTTCGCTATGGCTACACCTTC	CASSFSTGSSLRYGYTF
-	15	TRBV14	TRBD2	TRBJ2-2	TGTGCCAGCAGCCAGGGACTAGCGAACACCGGGGAGCTGTTTTTT	CASSQGLANTGELFF
-	13	TRBV28	-	TRBJ1-3	TGTGCCAGCAGACCGGGACACCAGTACACCATATATTTT	CASRPGHQYTIYF
few	16	TRBV5-6	-	TRBJ2-1	TGTGCCAGCAGCGAAATGGTTGGGTGGTTCGCTGATGAGCAGTTCTTC	CASSEMVGWFADEQFF
-	13	TRBV27	-	TRBJ2-7	TGTGCCAGCAGTTGGCGGCAGGGGTACGAGCAGTACTTC	CASSWRQGYEQYF
-	13	TRBV5-1	-	TRBJ1-1	TGCGCCAGCAGCTTGGAGACAGTCACTGAAGCTTTCTTT	CASSLETVTEAFF
-	16	TRBV9	-	TRBJ2-7	TGTGCCAGCAGCGGTCAAACTACCCAAGGGCACTACGAGCAGTACTTC	CASSGQTTQGHYEQYF
-	15	TRBV6-5	TRBD2	TRBJ2-5	TGTGCCAGCGGGACTAGCGGGGGGTGGCAAGAGACCCAGTACTTC	CASGTSGGWQETQYF
few	16	TRBV3-1/TRBV3-2	-	TRBJ1-1	TGTGCCAGCAGCCAAGGGTATTTATTGACGAACACTGAAGCTTTCTTT	CASSQGYLLTNTEAFF
-	16	TRBV5-1	TRBD2	TRBJ2-2	TGCGCCAGCAGCTTGCGGGCGGGGGGGCACACCGGGGAGCTGTTTTTT	CASSLRAGGHTGELFF
-	15	TRBV6-5	-	TRBJ2-7	TGTGCCAGCAGTAACACGGGACCGACGATGGGCGAGCAGTACTTC	CASSNTGPTMGEQYF
-	15	TRBV7-7	TRBD1	TRBJ2-2	TGTGCCAGCAGCCCCGGGACAGGGGGGACCGGGGAGCTGTTTTTT	CASSPGTGGTGELFF
-	14	TRBV6-5	TRBD1	TRBJ1-2	TGTGCCAGCAGTTACCAGACAGGGGGCAAGGGCTACACCTTC	CASSYQTGGKGYTF
-	17	TRBV19	TRBD1	TRBJ1-1	TGTGCCAGTAGTATGAGGGGACAGGGGCGGATGAACACTGAAGCTTTCTTT	CASSMRGQGRMNTEAFF
few	14	TRBV7-2	-	TRBJ2-3	TGTGCCAGCAGCTCCAGCCAGACGGGAGATACGCAGTATTTT	CASSSSQTGDTQYF
-	14	TRBV6-2/TRBV6-3	-	TRBJ2-5	TGTGCCAGCAGTTACCTCCGAATTCAAGAGACCCAGTACTTC	CASSYLRIQETQYF
once	11	TRBV12-3/TRBV12-4	-	TRBJ2-2	TGTGCCAGCAGTTTCGCCGGGGAGCTGTTTTTT	CASSFAGELFF
-	14	TRBV19	TRBD1	TRBJ2-2	TGTGCCAGTGAAGACAGGGGGCGACGCGGGGAGCTGTTTTTT	CASEDRGRRGELFF
-	11	TRBV3-1/TRBV3-2	-	TRBJ1-1	TGTGCCAGCAGCCAAGAAGCTGAAGCTTTCTTT	CASSQEAEAFF
-	15	TRBV19	-	TRBJ1-1	TGTGCCAGTAGTATTTCGCCCCAGGGAGGAACTGAAGCTTTCTTT	CASSISPQGGTEAFF
few	13	TRBV2	-	TRBJ2-7	TGTGCCAGCAGCCCCGCTTTGAGAATTTTTGCGTACTTC	CASSPALRIFAYF
many	13	TRBV27	-	TRBJ1-1	TGTGCCAGCAGTTGGGGCAGGGGCGCTGAAGCTTTCTTT	CASSWGRGAEAFF
-	16	TRBV6-5	-	TRBJ1-1	TGTGCCAGCAGTTACCCTCCCGGAGGCCATGGCACTGAAGCTTTCTTT	CASSYPPGGHGTEAFF
-	16	TRBV4-1	-	TRBJ1-2	TGCGCCAGCAGCCAAGCCCCGGGGGCTACTAACTATGGCTACACCTTC	CASSQAPGATNYGYTF
-	16	TRBV19	TRBD1	TRBJ2-3	TGTGCCAGTAGTATACGACAGGGGGTCGACACAGATACGCAGTATTTT	CASSIRQGVDTDTQYF
once	13	TRBV2	-	TRBJ2-7	TGTGCCAGCAGGGGGAGTGGGACCTACGAGCAGTACTTC	CASRGSGTYEQYF
-	15	TRBV20-1	-	TRBJ2-3	TGCAGTGCTAGTTCTAGACAGCCCGGCGGGGATACGCAGTATTTT	CSASSRQPGGDTQYF
-	14	TRBV6-5	-	TRBJ2-2	TGTGCCAGCAGTTACTCAGGGGTCACCGGGGAGCTGTTTTTT	CASSYSGVTGELFF
-	14	TRBV11-2	-	TRBJ2-3	TGTGCCAGCAGCCCAAGGAGGGATCCAGATACGCAGTATTTT	CASSPRRDPDTQYF
-	13	TRBV14	-	TRBJ2-7	TGTGCCAGCAGCCAGGTGACATTTGGCGAGCAGTACTTC	CASSQVTFGEQYF
once	9	TRBV6-1	-	TRBJ1-1	TGTGCCAGCAGTGGAGGAGCTTTCTTT	CASSGGAFF
-	16	TRBV2	-	TRBJ2-3	TGTGCCAGCAGTGAAGTAGCCACCACCAGCACAGATACGCAGTATTTT	CASSEVATTSTDTQYF
-	18	TRBV4-1	TRBD2	TRBJ2-7	TGCGCCAGCAGCCAAACGGGACTAGCGGGGGGCCTTACCTACGAGCAGTACTTC	CASSQTGLAGGLTYEQYF
-	15	TRBV7-6	-	TRBJ2-1	TGTGCCAGCAGCTTAAGGGGCGACTCCTACAATGAGCAGTTCTTC	CASSLRGDSYNEQFF
-	16	TRBV10-3	TRBD1	TRBJ1-6	TGTGCCATCAGCCAACGACAGGGCGGGTATAATTCACCCCTCCACTTT	CAISQRQGGYNSPLHF
-	13	TRBV6-1	-	TRBJ2-5	TGTGCCAGCAGTGACCGGCCCCAAGAGACCCAGTACTTC	CASSDRPQETQYF
few	15	TRBV27	TRBD1	TRBJ2-3	TGTGCCAGCACCCGCCGGGACAGGGGGCAAGATACGCAGTATTTT	CASTRRDRGQDTQYF
few	13	TRBV2	-	TRBJ1-2	TGTGCCAGCAAGGGTCTAGGGAACTATGGCTACACCTTC	CASKGLGNYGYTF
-	11	TRBV12-3/TRBV12-4	-	TRBJ2-1	TGTGCCAGCAGCAACAGCGGGGAGCAGTTCTTC	CASSNSGEQFF
-	15	TRBV5-6	TRBD1	TRBJ1-2	TGTGCCAGCAGCCCGGACAGGGGACGGGCCTATGGCTACACCTTC	CASSPDRGRAYGYTF
-	12	TRBV7-9	-	TRBJ1-1	TGTGCCAGCAGGTTGGGGGCCACTGAAGCTTTCTTT	CASRLGATEAFF
-	14	TRBV6-5	TRBD1	TRBJ1-2	TGTGCCAGCAGTTACTCCCCGGGACAGATGGGCTACACCTTC	CASSYSPGQMGYTF
-	15	TRBV15	TRBD1	TRBJ2-7	TGTGCCACCAGCAGTTATGACAGGGGGCCCCACGAGCAGTACTTC	CATSSYDRGPHEQYF
once	15	TRBV5-1	-	TRBJ2-2	TGCGCCAGCAGCCTACAGTTGGGTGACACCGGGGAGCTGTTTTTT	CASSLQLGDTGELFF
-	14	TRBV5-4	-	TRBJ1-2	TGTGCCAGCAGCCCCGGGTCCACGAACTATGGCTACACCTTC	CASSPGSTNYGYTF
-	15	TRBV5-5	-	TRBJ1-2	TGTGCCAGCAGCTTGAACCCCACGACGAACTATGGCTACACCTTC	CASSLNPTTNYGYTF
-	15	TRBV3-1/TRBV3-2	-	TRBJ2-2	TGTGCCAGCCGGCCTGAGGACGGTTTGGGGGGGGAGCTGTTTTTT	CASRPEDGLGGELFF
-	23	TRBV14	-	TRBJ2-7	TGTGCCAGCAGCCAACCCCGGACGATGGACAGAGGAATCTTCCAACCCATTTACTACGAGCAGTACTTC	CASSQPRTMDRGIFQPIYYEQYF